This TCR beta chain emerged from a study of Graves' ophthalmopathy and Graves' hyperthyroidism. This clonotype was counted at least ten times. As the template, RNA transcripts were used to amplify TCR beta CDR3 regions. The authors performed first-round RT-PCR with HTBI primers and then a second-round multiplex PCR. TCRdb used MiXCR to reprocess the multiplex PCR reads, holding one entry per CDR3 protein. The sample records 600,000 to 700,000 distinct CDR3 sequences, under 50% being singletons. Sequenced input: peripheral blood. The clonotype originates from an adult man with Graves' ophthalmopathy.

DNA of the CDR3: TGTGCCAGCAAGGGGACTGGAAACACCATATATTTT. The encoded protein is CASKGTGNTIYF. The chain joins TRBV6-5 to TRBJ1-3; D possibly corresponds to TRBD1 (5 bases). The CDR3 contains 12 residues. V was pared by 7 bases and J by 2 bases, with 6 bases between. Germline values: CDR1 MNHEY, CDR2 SVGAGI.